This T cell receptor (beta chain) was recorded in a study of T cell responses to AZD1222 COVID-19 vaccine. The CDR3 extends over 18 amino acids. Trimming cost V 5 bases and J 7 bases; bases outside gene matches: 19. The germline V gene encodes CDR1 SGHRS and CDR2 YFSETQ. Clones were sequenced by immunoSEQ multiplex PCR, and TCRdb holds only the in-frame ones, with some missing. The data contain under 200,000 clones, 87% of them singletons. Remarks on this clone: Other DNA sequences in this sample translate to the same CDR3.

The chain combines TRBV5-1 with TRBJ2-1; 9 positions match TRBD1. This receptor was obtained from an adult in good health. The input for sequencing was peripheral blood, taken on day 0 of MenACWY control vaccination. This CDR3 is CASRETGGRAGVHNEQFF. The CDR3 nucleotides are TGCGCCAGCAGGGAGACAGGGGGTCGGGCGGGAGTGCATAATGAGCAGTTCTTC. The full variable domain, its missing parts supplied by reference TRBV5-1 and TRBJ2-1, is KAGVTQTPRYLIKTRGQQVTLSCSPISGHRSVSWYQQTPGQGLQFLFEYFSETQRNKGNFPGRFSGRQFSNSRSEMNVSTLELGDSALYLCASRETGGRAGVHNEQFFGPGTRLTVL.